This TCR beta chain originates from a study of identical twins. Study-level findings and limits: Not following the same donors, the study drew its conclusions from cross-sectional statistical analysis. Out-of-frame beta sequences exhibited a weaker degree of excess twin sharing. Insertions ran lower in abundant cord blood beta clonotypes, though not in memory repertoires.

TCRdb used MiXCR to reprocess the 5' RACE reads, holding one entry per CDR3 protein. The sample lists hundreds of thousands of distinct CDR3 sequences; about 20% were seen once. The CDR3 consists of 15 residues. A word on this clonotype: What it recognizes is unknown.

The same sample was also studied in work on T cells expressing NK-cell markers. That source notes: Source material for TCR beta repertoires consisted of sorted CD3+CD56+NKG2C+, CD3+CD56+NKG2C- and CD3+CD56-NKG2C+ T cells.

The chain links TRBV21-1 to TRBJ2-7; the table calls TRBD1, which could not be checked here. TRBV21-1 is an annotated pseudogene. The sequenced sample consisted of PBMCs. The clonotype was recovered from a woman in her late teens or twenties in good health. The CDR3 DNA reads TGTGCCAGCAGCAAAGTCGGGGGAAGGGCCTACGAGCAGTACTTC. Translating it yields CASSKVGGRAYEQYF.